This entry describes one TCR beta chain. Original methodology: Reference gene primer amplification gave nucleated cell count estimates. Only in-frame clones appear in the TCRdb table, and some are missing; sequencing was by immunoSEQ multiplex PCR. Clone size and the V and J calls come from that table; the DNA yielded D and trimming. This sample carries about 220,000 clones, around 80% of them seen once, and the ten largest clones take roughly 10%. These data are taken from a study of blood T cell repertoires in COVID-19. This CDR3 region has 14 residues. V lost 3 bases and J lost 7; bases outside the gene matches: 2. Germline V gene data show CDR1 as LNHDA and CDR2 as SQIVND (reference sequence).

This clonotype was sampled from a man over 45 with active or convalescent COVID-19. The rearrangement links TRBV19 to TRBJ2-2, with 10 bases matching TRBD1. Sequenced sample: peripheral blood. The CDR3 region has the DNA TGTGCCAGTAGTATGGGACAGGGGATCGGGGAGCTGTTTTTT. Protein sequence: CASSMGQGIGELFF.